This T cell receptor (beta chain) comes out of a study of shared clonotypes between healthy human individuals. Study results and caveats: What rarefaction showed was incomplete sorted-subset sequencing despite large depth.

The repertoire was sequenced with immunoSEQ multiplex PCR; TCRdb's copy has only in-frame clones and lacks some. This sample has around 1.4 million clones, with around 98.5% found just once. The V gene's germline CDR1 is SGDLS and CDR2 YYNGEE. V was shortened by 4 bases and J by 0 bases, with 18 bases between the two germline ends. The CDR3 has 17 amino acids. About this clone itself: The antigen is not known.

What was sequenced was naive CD4+ T cells sorted from blood. Subset in this sample: CD45RA+ positively selected. The TCR sequence derives from a man younger than 40 in good health. The chain couples TRBV9 to TRBJ2-3, with a possible D match to TRBD2 (5 bases). The DNA for the CDR3 is TGTGCCAGCAGCTTAACCGGGGTGGGTACTAGCACAGATACGCAGTATTTT. Protein sequence: CASSLTGVGTSTDTQYF. The entire variable domain, with the rest obtained from reference TRBV9 and TRBJ2-3, is as follows: DSGVTQTPKHLITATGQRVTLRCSPRSGDLSVYWYQQSLDQGLQFLIQYYNGEERAKGNILERFSAQQFPDLHSELNLSSLELGDSALYFCASSLTGVGTSTDTQYFGPGTRLTVL.